Listed here are 13 T cell receptor beta chains from one sample, sequenced in a study of cytomegalovirus exposure and HLA in healthy donors. The PCR ran on 60 Vbeta and 13 Jbeta primers. TCRdb's copy holds only in-frame clones and misses some; the assay was immunoSEQ multiplex PCR. The table records over 120,000 clones, 74% of them present only once. The sample was PBMCs. The receptors stem from a young man in good health and CMV-seropositive.

The CDR3 coding sequence is TGCGCCAGCAGCCAAGTCCCCGACAATGAGCAGTTCTTC. Translated: CASSQVPDNEQFF. The chain carries TRBV4-1 and TRBJ2-1; D gene uncertain. Germline V lookup: CDR1 MGHRA, CDR2 YSYEKL. The ends were cut back, 1 base at V and 5 bases at J, with 6 bases in the middle. The CDR3 is made up of 13 amino acids.

The V call is TRBV5-1, the J call TRBJ2-7; maybe TRBD1 (5 bases). CDR3 length equals 13 residues. Germline loops: CDR1 SGHRS, CDR2 YFSETQ. V lost 3 bases and J 3 bases, leaving 10 bases between the germline ends. The CDR3, as DNA: TGCGCCAGCAGCTACAGGAGCCACTACGAGCAGTACTTC. This sequence encodes CASSYRSHYEQYF.

This sequence joins TRBV4-1 and TRBJ2-1, with 9 positions matching TRBD1. Germline V gene data show CDR1 as MGHRA and CDR2 as YSYEKL. This CDR3 has 14 residues. V was pared by 1 base and J by 8 bases, with 3 bases of the junction left unmatched. The CDR3 coding sequence is TGCGCCAGCAGCCAAGGGGACAGGGATCATGAGCAGTTCTTC. This translates into CASSQGDRDHEQFF.

V gene TRBV7-2 combines with J gene TRBJ2-1; 10 bases agree with TRBD2. The CDR3 is 16 residues long. V was pared by 5 bases and J by 1 base, with 5 bases of the junction left unmatched. Germline-derived CDR1 and CDR2 are SGHTA and FQGNSA. CDR3 sequence: CASSDLAGVSYNEQFF. CDR3 DNA sequence: TGTGCCAGCAGCGATCTAGCGGGGGTATCCTACAATGAGCAGTTCTTC.

In its sample, this clone was seen a few times. The chain is built from TRBV27 and TRBJ1-2, with 8 bases fitting TRBD1. The CDR3 has 17 residues. The germline V gene encodes CDR1 MNHEY and CDR2 SMNVEV (reference sequence). V trimming: 3 bases; J trimming: 5 bases; junction bases outside the gene matches: 14. The CDR3 spells CASSFSSGTGSTYGYTF. DNA of the CDR3: TGTGCCAGCAGTTTTTCTTCCGGGACAGGATCGACTTATGGCTACACCTTC.

The chain couples TRBV4-1 to TRBJ1-2; D call uncertain. V was pared by 1 base and J by 1 base, with 10 bases between. CDR3 length: 15 residues. Germline V gene sequence: CDR1 MGHRA, CDR2 YSYEKL. The CDR3 protein is CASSQGQANNYGYTF. DNA for the CDR3: TGCGCCAGCAGCCAAGGTCAGGCGAATAACTATGGCTACACCTTC.

The chain links TRBV7-2 to TRBJ2-5, with TRBD1 as a possible D gene (6 bases). The CDR3 covers 15 residues. Germline lookup yields CDR1 SGHTA and CDR2 FQGNSA. Trimming shortened V by 2 bases and J by 10 bases, and 20 bases separated the two germline ends. The CDR3 sequence is CASSLTSGQLSLQYF. In nucleotides, the CDR3 is TGTGCCAGCAGCTTAACTAGTGGACAGTTAAGCCTCCAGTACTTC.

The chain joins TRBV6-1 to TRBJ2-4, with D possibly matching TRBD2 (5 bases). Germline V gene sequence: CDR1 MNHNS, CDR2 SASEGT. Between the trimmed V and J ends, which lost 3 bases and 0 bases, there was a span of 12 bases. The CDR3 extends over 16 amino acids. CDR3 loop: CASSDIGVAAKNIQYF. The CDR3, as DNA: TGTGCCAGCAGTGACATCGGGGTAGCAGCCAAAAACATTCAGTACTTC.

The rearrangement links TRBV7-2 to TRBJ1-1; 8 bases agree with TRBD1. This CDR3 is built from 15 residues. CDR1 is SGHTA, CDR2 FQGNSA, per germline. J gave up 4 bases and V 5 bases, and 9 bases lay outside the gene matches. CDR3: CASSHSTGVGTEAFF. DNA of the CDR3: TGTGCCAGCAGCCATTCGACAGGGGTAGGCACTGAAGCTTTCTTT.

This chain uses TRBV30 with TRBJ2-7; tentatively, D is TRBD1 (6 bases). Germline lookup yields CDR1 GTSNPN and CDR2 SVGIG (reference sequence). The CDR3 is made up of 13 amino acids. Trimming removed 3 bases at V and 2 bases at J, with 11 bases between. CDR3 amino acids: CAWRVQGTYEQYF. The CDR3 nucleotides read TGTGCCTGGAGAGTACAGGGTACCTACGAGCAGTACTTC.

This clone was seen just once. The chain carries TRBV11-2 and TRBJ1-1; the D is unclear. The V gene's germline CDR1 is SGHAT and CDR2 FQNNGV. This CDR3 comprises 14 residues. Trimming left V 4 bases short and J 4 bases short, with 13 bases between. DNA of the CDR3: TGTGCCAGCAGCTGGAACCGGGTGGGCACTGAAGCTTTCTTT. It specifies CASSWNRVGTEAFF. Looking up the rest from reference TRBV11-2 and TRBJ1-1 gives the full variable domain: EAGVAQSPRYKIIEKRQSVAFWCNPISGHATLYWYQQILGQGPKLLIQFQNNGVVDDSQLPKDRFSAERLKGVDSTLKIQPAKLEDSAVYLCASSWNRVGTEAFFGQGTRLTVV.

This clone was seen more than once but under ten times. The chain recombines TRBV2 with TRBJ1-6; 7 positions agree with TRBD1. With V trimmed by 4 bases and J by 7 bases, 1 base remained unmatched. Looked up from germline, CDR1 is SNHLY and CDR2 is FYNNEI. The CDR3 consists of 13 residues. The CDR3 loop reads CASSGRGNSPLHF. The CDR3 bases are TGTGCCAGCAGTGGCAGGGGGAATTCACCCCTCCACTTT.

CDR3 loop: CATGQGDDEQYF. The CDR3 region has the DNA TGTGCCACCGGACAGGGGGACGACGAGCAGTACTTC. The chain links TRBV30 to TRBJ2-7; 10 nucleotides line up with TRBD1. Germline V gene sequence: CDR1 GTSNPN, CDR2 SVGIG (reference sequence). The V and J ends lost 8 bases and 5 bases, in that order; junction bases with no gene match: 6. The CDR3 is 12 amino acids.